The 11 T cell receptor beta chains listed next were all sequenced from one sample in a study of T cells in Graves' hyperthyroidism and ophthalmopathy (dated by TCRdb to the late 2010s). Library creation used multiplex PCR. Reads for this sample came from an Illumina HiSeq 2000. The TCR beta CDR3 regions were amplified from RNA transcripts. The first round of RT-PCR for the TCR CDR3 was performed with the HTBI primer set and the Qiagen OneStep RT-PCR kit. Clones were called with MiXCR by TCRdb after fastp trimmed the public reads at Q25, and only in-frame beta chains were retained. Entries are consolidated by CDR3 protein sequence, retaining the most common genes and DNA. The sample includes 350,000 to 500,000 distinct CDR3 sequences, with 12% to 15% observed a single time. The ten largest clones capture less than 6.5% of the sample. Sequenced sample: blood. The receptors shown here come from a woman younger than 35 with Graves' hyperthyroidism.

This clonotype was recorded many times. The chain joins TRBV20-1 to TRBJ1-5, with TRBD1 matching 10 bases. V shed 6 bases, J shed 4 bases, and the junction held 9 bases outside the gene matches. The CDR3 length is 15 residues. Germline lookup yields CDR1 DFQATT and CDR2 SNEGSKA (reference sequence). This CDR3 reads CSAIETGGRNQPQHF. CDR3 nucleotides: TGCAGTGCCATAGAGACAGGGGGCCGGAATCAGCCCCAGCATTTT.

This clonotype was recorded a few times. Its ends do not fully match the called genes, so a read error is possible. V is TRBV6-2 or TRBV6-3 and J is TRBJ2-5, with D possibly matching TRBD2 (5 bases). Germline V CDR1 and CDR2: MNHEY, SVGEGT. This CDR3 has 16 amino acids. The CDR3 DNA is TGTGCCAGCTCCATTCGGAAACAGCCACTTAGGGAGACCCAGTGCTTC. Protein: CASSIRKQPLRETQCF.

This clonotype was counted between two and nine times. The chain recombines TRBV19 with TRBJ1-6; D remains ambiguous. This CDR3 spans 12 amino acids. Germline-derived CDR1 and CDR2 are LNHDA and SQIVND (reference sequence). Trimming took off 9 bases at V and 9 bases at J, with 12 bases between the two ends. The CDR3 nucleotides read TGTGCCAGCGGGAGTGGCGTTTCACCCCTCCACTTT. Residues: CASGSGVSPLHF.

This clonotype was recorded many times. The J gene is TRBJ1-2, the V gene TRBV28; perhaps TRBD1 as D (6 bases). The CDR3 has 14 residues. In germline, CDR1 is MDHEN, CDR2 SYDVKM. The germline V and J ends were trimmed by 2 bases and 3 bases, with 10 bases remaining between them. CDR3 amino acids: CASSLARTDYGYTF. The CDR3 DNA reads TGTGCCAGCAGTTTAGCGAGGACAGACTATGGCTACACCTTC.

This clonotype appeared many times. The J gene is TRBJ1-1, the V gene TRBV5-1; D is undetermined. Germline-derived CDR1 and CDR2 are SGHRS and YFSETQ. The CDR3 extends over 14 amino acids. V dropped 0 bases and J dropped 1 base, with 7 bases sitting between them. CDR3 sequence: CASSLDSSNTEAFF. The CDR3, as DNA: TGCGCCAGCAGCTTGGACAGCTCGAACACTGAAGCTTTCTTT.

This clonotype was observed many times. As DNA, the CDR3 is TGTGCCAGCAGTTACGGACTAGCGGGAGTCCTTCTCCTACGATATCAGTACTTC. It yields the protein CASSYGLAGVLLLRYQYF. This rearrangement joins TRBV6-2 or TRBV6-3 to TRBJ2-7; TRBD2 aligns across 13 bases. Germline V gives CDR1 MNHEY, CDR2 SVGEGT. V lost 2 bases and J lost 10; bases outside the gene matches: 17. This CDR3 is 18 amino acids long.

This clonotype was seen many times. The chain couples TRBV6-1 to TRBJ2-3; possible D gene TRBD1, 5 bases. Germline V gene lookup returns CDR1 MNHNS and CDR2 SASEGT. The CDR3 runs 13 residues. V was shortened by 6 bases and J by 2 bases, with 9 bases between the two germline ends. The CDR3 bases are TGTGCCAGCAGGACAGACGCCACAGATACGCAGTATTTT. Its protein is CASRTDATDTQYF.

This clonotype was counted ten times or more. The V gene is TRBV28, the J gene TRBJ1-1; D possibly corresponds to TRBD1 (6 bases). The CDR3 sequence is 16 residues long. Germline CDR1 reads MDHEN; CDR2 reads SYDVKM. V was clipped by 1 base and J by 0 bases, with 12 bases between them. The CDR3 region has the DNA TGTGCCAGCAGTTTATTTTGGGGGGACATGAACACTGAAGCTTTCTTT. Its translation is CASSLFWGDMNTEAFF.

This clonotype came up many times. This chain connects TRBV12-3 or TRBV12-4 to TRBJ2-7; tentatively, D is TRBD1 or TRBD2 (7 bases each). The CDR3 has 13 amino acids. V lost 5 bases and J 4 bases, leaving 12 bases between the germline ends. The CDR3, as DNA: TGTGCCAGCAGTAGACAGGGAGGGTACGAGCAGTACTTC. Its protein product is CASSRQGGYEQYF.

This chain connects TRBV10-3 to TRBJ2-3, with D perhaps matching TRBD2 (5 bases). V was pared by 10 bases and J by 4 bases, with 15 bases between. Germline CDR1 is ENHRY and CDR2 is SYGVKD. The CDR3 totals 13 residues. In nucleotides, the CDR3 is TGTGCCACACTAGAGGCTAGTGCAGATACGCAGTATTTT. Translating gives CATLEASADTQYF.

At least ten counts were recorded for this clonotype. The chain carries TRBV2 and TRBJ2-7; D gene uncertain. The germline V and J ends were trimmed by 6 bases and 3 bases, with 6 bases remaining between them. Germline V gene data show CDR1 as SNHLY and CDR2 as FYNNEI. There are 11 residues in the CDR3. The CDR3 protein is CASRVYYEQYF. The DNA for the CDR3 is TGTGCCAGCAGAGTTTACTACGAGCAGTACTTC. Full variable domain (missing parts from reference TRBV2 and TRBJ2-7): EPEVTQTPSHQVTQMGQEVILRCVPISNHLYFYWYRQILGQKVEFLVSFYNNEISEKSEIFDDQFSVERPDGSNFTLKIRSTKLEDSAMYFCASRVYYEQYFGPGTRLTVT.